The sequence of this T cell receptor beta chain was determined in a study of cytomegalovirus exposure and HLA in healthy donors. Study results and limitations: It was reportedly the case that the classifier diagnosed cytomegalovirus status with high specificity and sensitivity.

Concerning this clone itself: Its specificity is unknown.

From germline, CDR1 is MGHDK and CDR2 SYGVNS. CDR3 length: 13 residues. The V and J ends lost 4 bases and 0 bases respectively, with 5 bases between them. TCRdb keeps only in-frame clones here, not all; method: immunoSEQ multiplex PCR. The data show about 150,000 clones, with about 89% seen just once and 3% to 3.5% held by the top ten. The chain is built from TRBV25-1 and TRBJ2-3; D gene ambiguous. The sequencing sample was made of PBMCs. This clonotype was sampled from a woman aged 18-29 years in good health and CMV-seropositive. Here the CDR3 DNA reads TGTGCCAGCAGTGGGCCTAGCACAGATACGCAGTATTTT. Residues: CASSGPSTDTQYF.